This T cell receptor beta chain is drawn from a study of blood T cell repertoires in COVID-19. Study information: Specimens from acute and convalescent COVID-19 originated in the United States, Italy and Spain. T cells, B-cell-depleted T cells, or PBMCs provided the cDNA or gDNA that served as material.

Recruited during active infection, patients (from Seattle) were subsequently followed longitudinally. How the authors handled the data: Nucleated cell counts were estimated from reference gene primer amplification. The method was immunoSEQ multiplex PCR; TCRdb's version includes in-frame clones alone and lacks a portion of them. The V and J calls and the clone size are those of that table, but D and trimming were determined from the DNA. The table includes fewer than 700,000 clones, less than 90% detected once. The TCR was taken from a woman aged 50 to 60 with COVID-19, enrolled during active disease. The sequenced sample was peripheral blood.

CDR3 coding DNA: TGTGCCAGCAGCTTGGTGGTGCAGGCAGATCAGTACTTC. Translating it yields CASSLVVQADQYF. The chain links TRBV5-5 to TRBJ2-7; D unclear. V lost 0 bases and J 10 bases, leaving 14 bases between the germline ends. Germline-derived CDR1 and CDR2 are SGHKS and YYEKEE (reference sequence). CDR3 length equals 13 residues.